This T cell receptor (beta chain) was captured in a study of T cells in tuberculosis. Study context: The T cells targeted glucose monomycolate, a mycobacterial lipid, via CD1B. General study results and limits: Smaller alpha distances in active tuberculosis partly reflected shorter CDR3-alpha lengths. GMM-specific TCRs were nearer to active tuberculosis alpha repertoires, suggesting expansion.

As for time point: new active TB diagnosis, blood taken before or within 7 days of starting treatment. Notes on this clone: The antigen is undetermined.

Sequencing was performed with immunoSEQ multiplex PCR; in TCRdb, only in-frame clones are kept and a portion is missing. The sample contains around 33,000 clones, 80% to 95% of which appear only once. Per the germline V gene, CDR1 is WSHSY and CDR2 is SAAADI. V was trimmed by 8 bases and J by 3 bases, leaving 10 bases between them. The CDR3 is 12 residues long. Sequences were derived from PBMCs, sampled at tuberculosis diagnosis. The sequence derives from an adult with tuberculosis. The chain links TRBV10-2 to TRBJ1-2; D is ambiguous. DNA of the CDR3: TGCGCCAGCTCGTGGGAGCACTATGGCTACACCTTC. It encodes CASSWEHYGYTF.